The present T cell receptor (beta chain) was sequenced within a study of OX40 agonist ivuxolimab in advanced cancers. Whole-study results and caveats: Normalized T-cell clonal expansion was also low in some nonresponders.

This clone was picked up a small number of times. Its antigen is not identified. The same CDR3 arises from other DNA sequences in this sample as well. Clones were read by immunoSEQ multiplex PCR, and TCRdb kept only the in-frame ones, dropping some. The table includes tens of thousands of clones, roughly 90% detected once. This TCR came from an adult with an advanced solid tumor such as melanoma, head and neck, liver or kidney cancer. This specimen was CD4+ or CD8+ T cells sorted from blood, taken in a trial of the OX40 agonist ivuxolimab.

The DNA of the CDR3 is TGTGCCAGCAGCGTGGCTGGGGACACTGAAGCTTTCTTT. It yields the protein CASSVAGDTEAFF. The chain has TRBV9 and TRBJ1-1; D not certain. Germline V gene data show CDR1 as SGDLS and CDR2 as YYNGEE. The V and J ends lost 2 bases and 3 bases respectively, with 8 bases between them. The CDR3 has 13 amino acids.